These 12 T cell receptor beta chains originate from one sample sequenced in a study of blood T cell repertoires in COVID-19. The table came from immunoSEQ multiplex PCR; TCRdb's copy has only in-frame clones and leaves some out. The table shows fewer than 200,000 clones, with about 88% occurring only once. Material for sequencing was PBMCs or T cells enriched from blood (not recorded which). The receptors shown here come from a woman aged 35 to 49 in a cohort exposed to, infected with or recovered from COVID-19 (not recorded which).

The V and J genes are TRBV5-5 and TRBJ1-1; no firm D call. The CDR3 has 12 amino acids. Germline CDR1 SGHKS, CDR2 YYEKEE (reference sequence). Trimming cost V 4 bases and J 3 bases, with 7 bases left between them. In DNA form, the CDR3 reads TGTGCCAGCAGCCTATATGACACTGAAGCTTTCTTT. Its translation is CASSLYDTEAFF.

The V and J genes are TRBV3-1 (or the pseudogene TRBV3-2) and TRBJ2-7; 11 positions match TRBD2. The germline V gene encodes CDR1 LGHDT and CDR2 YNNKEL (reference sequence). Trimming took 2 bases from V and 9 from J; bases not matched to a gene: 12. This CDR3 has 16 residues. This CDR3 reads CASSQSGTSGRYRQYF. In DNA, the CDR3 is TGTGCCAGCAGCCAAAGCGGGACTAGCGGTCGATACCGGCAGTACTTC.

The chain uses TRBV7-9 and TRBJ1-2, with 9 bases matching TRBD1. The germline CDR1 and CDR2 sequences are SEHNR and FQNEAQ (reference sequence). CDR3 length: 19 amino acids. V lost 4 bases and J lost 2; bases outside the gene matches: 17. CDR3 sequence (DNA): TGTGCCAGCAGCTCTATCACAATATCCGGGGACAGGGTCAACTATGGCTACACCTTC. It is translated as CASSSITISGDRVNYGYTF.

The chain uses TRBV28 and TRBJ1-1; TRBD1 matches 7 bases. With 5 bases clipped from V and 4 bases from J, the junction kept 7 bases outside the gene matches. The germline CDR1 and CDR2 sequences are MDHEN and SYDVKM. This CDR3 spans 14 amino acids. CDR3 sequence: CASSRQGMGTEAFF. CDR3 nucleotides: TGTGCCAGCAGTCGACAGGGAATGGGCACTGAAGCTTTCTTT.

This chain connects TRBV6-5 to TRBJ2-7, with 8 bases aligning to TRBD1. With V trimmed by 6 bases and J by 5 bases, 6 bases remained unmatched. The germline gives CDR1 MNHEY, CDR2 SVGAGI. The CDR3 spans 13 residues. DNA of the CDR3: TGTGCCAGCAGGCACGGGACAGGCCACGAGCAGTACTTC. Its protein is CASRHGTGHEQYF.

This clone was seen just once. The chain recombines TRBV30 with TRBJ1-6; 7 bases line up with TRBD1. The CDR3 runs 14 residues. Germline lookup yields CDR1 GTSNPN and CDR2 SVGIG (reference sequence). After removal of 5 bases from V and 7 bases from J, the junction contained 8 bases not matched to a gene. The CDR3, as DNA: TGTGCCTGGGCTACACAGGGGCGGAATTCACCCCTCCACTTT. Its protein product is CAWATQGRNSPLHF.

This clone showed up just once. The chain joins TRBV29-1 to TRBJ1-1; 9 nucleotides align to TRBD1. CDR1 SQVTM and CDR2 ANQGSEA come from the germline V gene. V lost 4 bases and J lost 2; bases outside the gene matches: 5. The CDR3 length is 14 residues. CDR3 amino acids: CSVGRGQGNTEAFF. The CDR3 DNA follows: TGCAGCGTTGGGCGGGGACAGGGAAACACTGAAGCTTTCTTT. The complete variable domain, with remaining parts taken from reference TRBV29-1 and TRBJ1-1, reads SAVISQKPSRDICQRGTSLTIQCQVDSQVTMMFWYRQQPGQSLTLIATANQGSEATYESGFVIDKFPISRPNLTFSTLTVSNMSPEDSSIYLCSVGRGQGNTEAFFGQGTRLTVV.

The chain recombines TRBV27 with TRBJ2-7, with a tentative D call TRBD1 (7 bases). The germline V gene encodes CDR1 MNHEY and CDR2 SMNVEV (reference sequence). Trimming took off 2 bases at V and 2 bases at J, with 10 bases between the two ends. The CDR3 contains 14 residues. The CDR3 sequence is CASSLAGQTYEQYF. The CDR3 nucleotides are TGTGCCAGCAGTTTAGCGGGACAGACCTACGAGCAGTACTTC.

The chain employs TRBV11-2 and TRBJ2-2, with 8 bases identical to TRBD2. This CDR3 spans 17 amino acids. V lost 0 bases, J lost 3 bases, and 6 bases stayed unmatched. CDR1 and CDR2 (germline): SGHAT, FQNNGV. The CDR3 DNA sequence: TGTGCCAGCAGCTTAGATCGGGGGGGCGGGGACACCGGGGAGCTGTTTTTT. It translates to CASSLDRGGGDTGELFF.

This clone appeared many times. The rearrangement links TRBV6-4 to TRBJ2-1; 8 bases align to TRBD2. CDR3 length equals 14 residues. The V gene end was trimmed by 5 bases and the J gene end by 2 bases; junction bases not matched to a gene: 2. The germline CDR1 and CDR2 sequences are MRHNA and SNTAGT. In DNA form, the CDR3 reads TGTGCCAGCAGTCCGGGGGGGACCTACAATGAGCAGTTCTTC. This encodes CASSPGGTYNEQFF.

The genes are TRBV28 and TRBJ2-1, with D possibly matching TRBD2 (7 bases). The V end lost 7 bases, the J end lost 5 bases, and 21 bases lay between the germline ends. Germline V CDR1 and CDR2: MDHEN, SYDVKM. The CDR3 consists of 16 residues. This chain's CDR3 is CASTQGGGGDHNEQFF. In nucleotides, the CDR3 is TGTGCCAGCACCCAGGGAGGGGGGGGTGATCACAATGAGCAGTTCTTC.

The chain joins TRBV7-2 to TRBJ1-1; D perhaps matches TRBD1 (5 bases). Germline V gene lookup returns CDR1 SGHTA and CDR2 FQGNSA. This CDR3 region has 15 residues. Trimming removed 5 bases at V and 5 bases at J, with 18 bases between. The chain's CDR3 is CASSPFRGGSTEAFF. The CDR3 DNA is TGTGCCAGCAGCCCGTTTCGGGGGGGGAGTACTGAAGCTTTCTTT.